The clone carrying this TCR beta chain was observed a few times. Its antigen is undetermined. The sample comes from a study of cytomegalovirus exposure and HLA in healthy donors. Study-level points and caveats: Upon later analysis, HLA-associated TCR beta chains proved more clonally expanded than other, equally common chains.

Vbeta (60) and Jbeta (13) primers were used in the PCR. Some clones are missing from TCRdb's copy, which holds only in-frame ones; the method was immunoSEQ multiplex PCR. The sample has 110,000 or so clones, nearly 15% seen once. Germline V gene sequence: CDR1 LGHNA, CDR2 YSLEER. This CDR3 region has 17 residues. Trimming cost V 0 bases and J 4 bases; bases outside gene matches: 8. The chain employs TRBV4-3 and TRBJ2-7; 11 nucleotides match TRBD2. The source material was PBMCs. This TCR was sampled from a female donor in good health and CMV-seronegative. DNA for the CDR3: TGCGCCAGCAGCCAAGATCTCGGGACTAGCGGATTATACGAGCAGTACTTC. This codes for CASSQDLGTSGLYEQYF.